This TCR beta chain originates from a study of T cells in Graves' hyperthyroidism and ophthalmopathy. Study-level points and caveats: A median around six months before onset, the model predicted ophthalmopathy.

V lost 6 bases to trimming and J lost 12 bases, with 23 bases between them. Germline loops: CDR1 MNHEY, CDR2 SMNVEV (reference sequence). This CDR3 region has 14 residues. This clonotype was seen only a few times. Its target is unknown. Researchers took RNA transcripts and amplified the TCR beta CDR3 regions from them. A set of HTBI primers served as the primers for a first-round RT-PCR of the TCR CDR3. TCRdb reprocessed the multiplex PCR reads with MiXCR, giving one entry per CDR3 protein. The sample yields approximately 570,000 distinct CDR3 sequences, approximately 20% seen once. Ophthalmopathy cases met thresholds of Clinical Activity Score at least 3, NOSPECS grade at least 4 and duration under 3 months. For the diagnoses, clinical symptoms, serum thyroxine and TRAb, thyroid ultrasound and orbital computed tomography were used.

What was sequenced was blood. The rearrangement joins TRBV27 to TRBJ1-1; TRBD1 might be the D (5 bases). The sequence was obtained from a man in his forties with Graves' ophthalmopathy. This chain's CDR3 is CASSSYGATLRTFF. CDR3 bases: TGTGCCAGCAGCTCCTACGGGGCCACCCTTCGAACTTTCTTT.